This T cell receptor beta chain comes out of a study of shared clonotypes between healthy human individuals. Overall study results and limits: Naive subsets typically showed greater estimated richness than memory subsets.

CDR3 length: 14 residues. Germline V gene data show CDR1 as MNHEY and CDR2 as SMNVEV (reference sequence). Trimming took 3 bases from V and 9 from J, leaving 15 bases between them. About this clone itself: As yet, its antigen is unknown.

Assay: immunoSEQ multiplex PCR; the TCRdb copy retains only in-frame clones and omits some. The sample has under 1,900,000 clones; about 98.5% are singletons. Sequencing was carried out using naive CD4+ T cells sorted from blood. The subset: CD45RA+ positively selected. This TCR derives from a young man in good health. The chain links TRBV27 to TRBJ1-5, with a tentative D call TRBD1 (5 bases). The CDR3 sequence is CASSFVSGPGPQHF. The CDR3 DNA follows: TGTGCCAGCAGTTTTGTGTCGGGGCCCGGGCCCCAGCATTTT.